This T cell receptor beta chain was profiled in a study of Graves' ophthalmopathy and Graves' hyperthyroidism. Trimming removed 7 bases from V and 2 bases from J; junction bases left unmatched: 9. The CDR3 covers 16 residues. As the template, RNA transcripts were used to amplify TCR beta CDR3 regions. Second-round multiplex PCR followed a first-round RT-PCR using HTBI primers. TCRdb itself ran the multiplex PCR reads through MiXCR, one entry per CDR3 protein. In the table there are about 400,000 distinct CDR3 sequences, around 17% of which are singletons. Ophthalmopathy donors' eye disease showed moderate-to-severe activity, CAS of at least 3, NOSPECS of at least 4 and duration under 3 months. Study conclusions and caveats: Discriminating ophthalmopathy from stable hyperthyroidism, a 13-signature model attained a sensitivity of 85% to 90% and a specificity of around 83%.

This clonotype was counted at least ten times. The antigen is unknown. J is TRBJ1-5 and V is TRBV12-3 or TRBV12-4; 9 nucleotides agree with TRBD1. The TCR sequence derives from a woman under 30 with Graves' ophthalmopathy. The sequencing input was peripheral blood. This CDR3 reads CASTHSDRGGNQPQHF. CDR3 sequence (DNA): TGTGCCAGCACCCACTCGGACAGGGGAGGCAATCAGCCCCAGCATTTT.